The entry that follows covers one T cell receptor (beta chain) sequence. The assay was immunoSEQ multiplex PCR, and TCRdb's table has in-frame clones only and misses some. The table shows about 230,000 clones, with about 83% occurring only once. The CDR3 is 13 amino acids. Per germline, CDR1 MNHEY and CDR2 SVGAGI. The V and J ends lost 3 bases and 2 bases respectively, with 6 bases between them. The data were taken from a study of blood T cell repertoires in COVID-19. The gene calls are TRBV6-5 and TRBJ2-3; D is unclear. Sequenced sample: peripheral blood. This clonotype was sampled from a woman aged 25 to 39 with COVID-19, enrolled during active disease. The CDR3 here is CASSYRYTDTQYF. The CDR3 coding sequence is TGTGCCAGCAGTTATCGGTACACAGATACGCAGTATTTT.